Following are 26 T cell receptor beta chains from one sample sequenced in a study of monozygotic twins with inflammatory bowel disease. No DNA is given; TCRdb re-called the 5' RACE reads and lists each CDR3 protein once. Listed are approximately 330,000 distinct CDR3 sequences; 2% to 2.5% falls within the top ten. The sequencing sample was made of blood. These receptors all stem from a human donor with ulcerative colitis or Crohn's disease, or a healthy co-twin of an affected twin (not recorded which).

The V call is TRBV20-1, the J call TRBJ2-5; TCRdb's D gene call, TRBD1, goes unchecked for lack of DNA. CDR1 and CDR2 (germline): DFQATT, SNEGSKA (reference sequence). CDR3 length: 18 amino acids. CDR3 residues: CSASGEPKTGPYQETQYF.

The V gene is TRBV5-4, the J gene TRBJ2-1; TCRdb's assignment of TRBD2 cannot be checked, as there is no DNA. The CDR3 runs to 17 residues. From germline, CDR1 is SGHNT and CDR2 YYREEE (reference sequence). Here the CDR3 reads CASSPPLAGGPNNEQFF.

This rearrangement joins TRBV28 to TRBJ1-6. Germline CDR1 and CDR2: MDHEN and SYDVKM. The CDR3 totals 14 residues. CDR3 sequence reads: CASSTLEGISPLHF.

The CDR3 loop is CASSQGTSGQIHGYTF. The V call is TRBV4-3, the J call TRBJ1-2; checking the TCRdb D call of TRBD1 is not possible without DNA. In germline, CDR1 is LGHNA, CDR2 YSLEER. The CDR3 has 16 amino acids.

The chain employs TRBV6-6 and TRBJ2-7; absent DNA, TCRdb's TRBD1 call cannot be checked. The CDR3 is 11 residues long. Germline V gene data show CDR1 as MNHNY and CDR2 as SVGAGI (reference sequence). The chain's CDR3 is CASLQGTEQYF.

V gene TRBV9 combines with J gene TRBJ2-2; TCRdb outputs TRBD1, but without DNA this stays unchecked. CDR1 SGDLS and CDR2 YYNGEE come from the germline V gene. The CDR3 is 13 residues long. The CDR3 spells CASSGGATGELFF.

The chain employs TRBV7-9 and TRBJ2-3; as DNA is missing, the TRBD1 call by TCRdb cannot be tested. Germline-derived CDR1 and CDR2 are SEHNR and FQNEAQ (reference sequence). CDR3 length: 14 residues. CDR3 amino acids: CASSLARGGDTQYF.

The V and J genes are TRBV30 and TRBJ2-2. Germline V gene lookup returns CDR1 GTSNPN and CDR2 SVGIG (reference sequence). CDR3 length: 11 residues. CDR3 protein: CAWDLTGELFF.

The chain links TRBV24-1 to TRBJ1-1; TCRdb's D gene call, TRBD1, goes unchecked for lack of DNA. The CDR3 is 13 residues long. Germline lookup yields CDR1 KGHDR and CDR2 SFDVKD. CDR3 sequence: CAAPGTPNTEAFF.

The J gene is TRBJ1-5, the V gene TRBV5-5; TCRdb calls TRBD1, which cannot be checked without DNA. There are 16 residues in the CDR3. The V gene's germline CDR1 is SGHKS and CDR2 YYEKEE (reference sequence). CDR3 in amino acids: CASSLQFGQANQPQHF. The full variable domain, its missing parts supplied by reference TRBV5-5 and TRBJ1-5, is DAGVTQSPTHLIKTRGQQVTLRCSPISGHKSVSWYQQVLGQGPQFIFQYYEKEERGRGNFPDRFSARQFPNYSSELNVNALLLGDSALYLCASSLQFGQANQPQHFGDGTRLSIL.

The rearrangement links TRBV12-3 or TRBV12-4 to TRBJ2-5; absent DNA, TCRdb's TRBD2 call cannot be checked. This CDR3 has 13 residues. The CDR3 spells CASSFGGLLGQYF.

The gene calls are TRBV7-9 and TRBJ2-7; as DNA is missing, the TRBD2 call by TCRdb cannot be tested. CDR3 size: 16 residues. The germline gives CDR1 SEHNR, CDR2 FQNEAQ (reference sequence). This CDR3 is CASSSPGSSVSYEQYF.

This chain links TRBV7-6 with TRBJ2-3. Per germline, CDR1 SGHVS and CDR2 FNYEAQ. The CDR3 spans 16 residues. Here the CDR3 reads CASSLARQTSTDTQYF.

CDR3 sequence: CASSARLTVEAKTIQYF. The chain joins TRBV7-9 to TRBJ2-4; TCRdb lists TRBD1, though no DNA is available to test this call. This CDR3 is 17 amino acids long. Germline CDR1 is SEHNR and CDR2 is FQNEAQ (reference sequence).

The chain joins TRBV11-2 to TRBJ1-2; the TCRdb D gene call, TRBD1, has no DNA to confirm it. Germline CDR1 is SGHAT and CDR2 is FQNNGV. The CDR3 spans 15 residues. The CDR3 region is CASSSLRDRGYGYTF.

The chain uses TRBV24-1 and TRBJ2-1; as DNA is missing, the TRBD2 call by TCRdb cannot be tested. Germline V CDR1 and CDR2: KGHDR, SFDVKD. CDR3 length: 16 residues. CDR3: CATSGPGLAGGLWQFF.

V gene TRBV28 combines with J gene TRBJ1-2; TCRdb outputs TRBD1, but without DNA this stays unchecked. The CDR3 length is 12 residues. Looked up from germline, CDR1 is MDHEN and CDR2 is SYDVKM. CDR3 residues: CATGTDNYGYTF.

J is TRBJ2-2 and V is TRBV29-1; TCRdb reports TRBD1, a call that lacks DNA to check it against. The CDR3 spans 16 residues. Per germline, CDR1 SQVTM and CDR2 ANQGSEA. The CDR3 protein is CSYTGQDQGDTGELFF.

This sequence joins TRBV18 and TRBJ2-6; TCRdb designates TRBD1, a call that cannot be tested without DNA. CDR1 is KGHSH and CDR2 is LQKENI in the germline V gene. This CDR3 is 20 amino acids long. The CDR3 loop is CASSPLSKDRGKAGANVLTF.

V is TRBV7-9 and J is TRBJ1-3; TCRdb reports TRBD1, a call that lacks DNA to check it against. This CDR3 contains 15 residues. The germline V gene has CDR1 SEHNR and CDR2 FQNEAQ (reference sequence). This chain's CDR3 is CASSLGQGTGNTIYF.

The chain combines TRBV3-1 with TRBJ1-5. This CDR3 has 13 amino acids. CDR1 is LGHDT, CDR2 YNNKEL, per germline (reference sequence). CDR3 region: CASSQGWGQPQYF. Complete variable domain (other parts from reference TRBV3-1 and TRBJ1-5): DTAVSQTPKYLVTQMGNDKSIKCEQNLGHDTMYWYKQDSKKFLKIMFSYNNKELIINETVPNRFSPKSPDKAHLNLHINSLELGDSAVYFCASSQGWGQPQYFGDGTRLSIL.

The chain carries TRBV12-3 or TRBV12-4 and TRBJ2-7; TCRdb names TRBD1, which stays unverified in the absence of DNA. The CDR3 loop spans 14 amino acids. CDR3 region: CASSFRRDGYEQYF.

The rearrangement uses TRBV5-1 and TRBJ2-7; the D call of TRBD1 rests on TCRdb alone, since no DNA is present to check it. In germline, CDR1 is SGHRS, CDR2 YFSETQ. CDR3 length equals 15 residues. The CDR3: CASSLPGQASYEQYF.

The chain uses TRBV27 and TRBJ2-4; no DNA is available, so the TRBD1 call from TCRdb remains unchecked. Germline CDR1 MNHEY, CDR2 SMNVEV (reference sequence). The CDR3 is 16 residues long. The CDR3 here is CASSFHDRAGKNIQYF.

This CDR3 reads CASRRDREKEQFF. The chain couples TRBV6-5 to TRBJ2-1; the TCRdb D gene call, TRBD1, has no DNA to confirm it. This CDR3 has 13 amino acids. CDR1 is MNHEY, CDR2 SVGAGI, per germline.

V and J are TRBV7-2 and TRBJ2-7; TCRdb indicates TRBD1, and absent DNA this call remains unverified. Per the germline V gene, CDR1 is SGHTA and CDR2 is FQGNSA. The CDR3 is 13 amino acids. CDR3: CASSLRTGYEQYF.